These 14 T cell receptor beta chains were sequenced from one sample in a study of CXCR3-negative and CXCR3-positive naive CD8 T cells. Regarding the study as a whole: More hydrophobic TRB CDR3s occurred in CXCR3-positive than in CXCR3-negative naive cells.

UMI-labeled 5' RACE yielded the TRB cDNA libraries. One entry per CDR3 protein, without DNA, is what TCRdb gives after re-calling the 5' RACE reads. In total, the table holds under 150,000 distinct CDR3 sequences. These receptors are not linked to any known antigen. Sequenced sample: naive CXCR3+ CD8+ T cells from blood. Subset meaning: CD45RO-CCR7+CD27+CD95- naive CD8+ T cells expressing CXCR3 (TNR3+). Source of these receptors: a human donor in good health. Some clones in this sample may be carry-over from other donors' samples.

The V call is TRBV29-1, the J call TRBJ2-7. The CDR3 runs to 13 residues. The germline V gene has CDR1 SQVTM and CDR2 ANQGSEA. CDR3 sequence reads: CSVEGGIRAEQYF.

The chain carries TRBV6-2 or TRBV6-3 and TRBJ2-3; with no DNA, the TCRdb D assignment of TRBD2 cannot be verified. The length of the CDR3 is 13 residues. Per germline, CDR1 MNHEY and CDR2 SVGEGT. Here the CDR3 reads CASGPTDTDTQYF.

The chain has TRBV6-2 or TRBV6-3 and TRBJ2-6. CDR1 is MNHEY, CDR2 SVGEGT, per germline. The CDR3 is 14 residues long. This CDR3 is CASSYGSGANVLTF.

The CDR3 region is CASRPSGAADNEQFF. The chain recombines TRBV7-9 with TRBJ2-1; TCRdb gives TRBD2 as the D gene, but with no DNA this cannot be confirmed. CDR1 is SEHNR, CDR2 FQNEAQ, per germline (reference sequence). This CDR3 region has 15 residues.

The V gene is TRBV4-2, the J gene TRBJ2-1; TCRdb proposes TRBD2, but this gene call is untestable without DNA. The germline V gene has CDR1 LGHNA and CDR2 YNFKEQ. The CDR3 is made up of 16 amino acids. The CDR3 sequence is CASSQRGLAGGAEQFF.

The V and J genes are TRBV5-1 and TRBJ2-3; checking the TCRdb D call of TRBD2 is not possible without DNA. Germline V lookup: CDR1 SGHRS, CDR2 YFSETQ. This CDR3 comprises 19 residues. CDR3 sequence reads: CASSPGSGAGGPETDTQYF.

The chain employs TRBV5-1 and TRBJ2-1. The CDR3 contains 13 residues. Germline V gene sequence: CDR1 SGHRS, CDR2 YFSETQ. The CDR3 protein is CASSLVPSNEQFF.

The CDR3 is CSARDRGADGNTIYF. This chain uses TRBV20-1 with TRBJ1-3; the TCRdb call, TRBD1, lacks DNA for checking. The germline CDR1 and CDR2 sequences are DFQATT and SNEGSKA (reference sequence). The CDR3 sequence is 15 residues long.

The chain has TRBV13 and TRBJ1-1; no DNA is available, so the TRBD1 call from TCRdb remains unchecked. The CDR3 loop spans 17 amino acids. Germline CDR1 and CDR2: PRHDT and FYEKMQ (reference sequence). The CDR3 sequence is CASSLTGNGALNTEAFF.

The rearrangement joins TRBV4-1 to TRBJ2-7; TCRdb's D call of TRBD2 is untestable without DNA. The CDR3 runs 16 residues. CDR1 is MGHRA, CDR2 YSYEKL, per germline. The CDR3 protein is CASSQVAGGLPYEQYF.

The gene calls are TRBV4-1 and TRBJ1-1; the D gene TCRdb calls, TRBD1, cannot be checked with no DNA. From germline, CDR1 is MGHRA and CDR2 YSYEKL. This CDR3 spans 18 amino acids. CDR3 residues: CASSQDPPGTGLFTEAFF.

CDR3 loop: CASNSPRTASYEQYF. This chain uses TRBV28 with TRBJ2-7; TCRdb indicates TRBD1, and absent DNA this call remains unverified. The CDR3 has 15 residues. Germline CDR1 is MDHEN and CDR2 is SYDVKM.

The chain combines TRBV29-1 with TRBJ2-3; the TRBD1 assignment by TCRdb is unverifiable without DNA. The CDR3 runs to 15 residues. The germline gives CDR1 SQVTM, CDR2 ANQGSEA. The CDR3 reads CSVGIWQGALDTQYF.

Here the CDR3 reads CASSLYSTYEQYF. This sequence joins TRBV5-1 and TRBJ2-7. The germline CDR1 and CDR2 sequences are SGHRS and YFSETQ. CDR3 size: 13 residues. The complete variable domain, with remaining parts taken from reference TRBV5-1 and TRBJ2-7, reads KAGVTQTPRYLIKTRGQQVTLSCSPISGHRSVSWYQQTPGQGLQFLFEYFSETQRNKGNFPGRFSGRQFSNSRSEMNVSTLELGDSALYLCASSLYSTYEQYFGPGTRLTVT.